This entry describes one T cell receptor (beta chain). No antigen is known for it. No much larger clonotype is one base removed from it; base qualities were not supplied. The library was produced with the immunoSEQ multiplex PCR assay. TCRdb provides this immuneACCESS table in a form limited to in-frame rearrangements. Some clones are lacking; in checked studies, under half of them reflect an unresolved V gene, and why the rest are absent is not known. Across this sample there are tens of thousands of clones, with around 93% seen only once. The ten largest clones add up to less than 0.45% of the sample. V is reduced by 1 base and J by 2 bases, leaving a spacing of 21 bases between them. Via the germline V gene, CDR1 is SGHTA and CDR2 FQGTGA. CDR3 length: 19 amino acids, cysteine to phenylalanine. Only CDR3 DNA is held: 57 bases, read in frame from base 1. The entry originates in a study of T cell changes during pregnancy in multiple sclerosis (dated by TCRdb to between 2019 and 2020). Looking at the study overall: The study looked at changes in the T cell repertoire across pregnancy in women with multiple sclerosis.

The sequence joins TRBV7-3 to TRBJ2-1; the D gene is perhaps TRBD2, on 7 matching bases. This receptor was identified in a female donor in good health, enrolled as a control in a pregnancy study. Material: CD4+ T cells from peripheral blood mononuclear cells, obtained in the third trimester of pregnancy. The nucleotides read TGTGCCAGCAGCTTAATGCGGGAGTGGGCGGGGGACACCTACAATGAGCAGTTCTTC. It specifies CASSLMREWAGDTYNEQFF.